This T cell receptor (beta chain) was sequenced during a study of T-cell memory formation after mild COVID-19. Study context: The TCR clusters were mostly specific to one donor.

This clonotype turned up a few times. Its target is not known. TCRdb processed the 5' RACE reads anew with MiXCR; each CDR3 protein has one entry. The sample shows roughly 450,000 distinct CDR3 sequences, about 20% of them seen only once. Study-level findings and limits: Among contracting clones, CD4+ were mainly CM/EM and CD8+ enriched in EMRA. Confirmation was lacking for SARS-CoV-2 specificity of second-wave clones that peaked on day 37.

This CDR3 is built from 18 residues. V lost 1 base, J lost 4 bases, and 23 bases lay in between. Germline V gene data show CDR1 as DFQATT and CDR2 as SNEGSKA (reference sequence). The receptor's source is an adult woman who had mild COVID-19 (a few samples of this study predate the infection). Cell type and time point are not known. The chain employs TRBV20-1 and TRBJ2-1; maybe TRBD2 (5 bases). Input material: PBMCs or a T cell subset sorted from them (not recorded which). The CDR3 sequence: CSARGGSDTSDTYNEQFF. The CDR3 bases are TGCAGTGCTAGAGGTGGGAGTGACACAAGTGATACTTACAATGAGCAGTTCTTC.